This TCR beta chain originates from a study of radiotherapy plus CTLA-4 blockade in lung cancer (dated by TCRdb to between 2018 and 2020). Describing the broader study: Objective responses occurred in roughly 19% of enrolled patients, and 30% to 40% achieved disease control.

The CDR3 spans 14 residues, from the cysteine through the phenylalanine. Only the CDR3 DNA is retained, 42 bases long and in frame from the first base. Per the germline V gene (reference sequence), SGHNT is the CDR1 and YYREEE is the CDR2. The junction carries 17 bases between V and J, which are trimmed by 4 bases and 7 bases respectively. Library creation used the immunoSEQ multiplex PCR assay. The table was pulled from immuneACCESS by TCRdb, which kept in-frame rearrangements only. Such tables lose some clones; where checked, under half of the loss comes from unresolved V genes, and the rest has no known cause. This sample is represented by about 100,000 clones; about 80% of them were singletons. The biggest ten clones account for 0.65% to 0.9% of the sample. The study evaluated CTLA-4 blockade (ipilimumab) given together with focal radiation therapy in patients who had chemo-refractory metastatic non-small-cell lung cancer.

This clone has a handful of counts. Which antigen it targets is not known. There are no base qualities to consult, and no much larger clone falls within one base. Overall study outcomes, separate from this receptor: The strongest predictors of response were reported to be early dynamic shifts in blood T cell clones along with a rise in serum interferon-beta following radiation. TCR clones derived from tumors expanded in peripheral blood after treatment with radiotherapy and ipilimumab.

This clonotype was obtained from a human donor with non-small cell lung cancer who had stable disease on radiotherapy plus ipilimumab. The V and J genes are TRBV5-4 and TRBJ1-2; a tentative D match to TRBD1 spans 6 bases. The source was peripheral blood, collected from a patient treated with radiotherapy plus ipilimumab. In nucleotides, the sequence is TGTGCCAGCAGCCCCGTGGTGGGGGCGGGTGGCTACACCTTC. Translation gives CASSPVVGAGGYTF.